The 9 T cell receptor beta chains below all came from one sample that was sequenced in a study of T cell repertoires in cytomegalovirus infection. Each CDR3 protein is one row after TCRdb ran MiXCR on the reads. This table holds around 70,000 distinct CDR3 sequences, 3% to 4.5% found once. Input material: PBMCs. The receptors were gathered from a human donor in good health (CMV status not recorded). Some clones in this sample may be carry-over from other donors' samples.

This clonotype showed up many times. The rearrangement joins TRBV7-9 to TRBJ2-2, with D perhaps matching TRBD1 or TRBD2 (5 bases each). Trimming removed 8 bases at V and 6 bases at J, with 13 bases between. Germline-derived CDR1 and CDR2 are SEHNR and FQNEAQ (reference sequence). CDR3 size: 13 residues. The CDR3, as DNA: TGTGCCAGCTCGGGGCTCTACCCCGGGGAGCTGTTTTTT. It is translated as CASSGLYPGELFF.

The gene calls are TRBV5-1 and TRBJ1-5; 7 bases map to TRBD1. The length of the CDR3 is 14 residues. The trim removed 7 bases at V and 1 base at J, leaving 5 bases unmatched. Germline CDR1 reads SGHRS; CDR2 reads YFSETQ. The CDR3: CASGTGDSNQPQHF. The CDR3 nucleotides read TGCGCCAGCGGTACAGGGGACAGCAATCAGCCCCAGCATTTT.

This clonotype was seen repeatedly, ten times or more. J is TRBJ2-1 and V is TRBV7-2; weak D call: TRBD1 (7 bases). The V end was cut by 5 bases, the J end by 7 bases, with 21 bases between. The CDR3 has 16 residues. The germline gives CDR1 SGHTA, CDR2 FQGNSA. CDR3 protein: CASSPIRRGPSNEQFF. CDR3 coding DNA: TGTGCCAGCAGCCCAATTAGGAGGGGGCCCTCAAATGAGCAGTTCTTC.

There are many counts of this clonotype. The chain recombines TRBV12-3 or TRBV12-4 with TRBJ1-1; possible D gene TRBD1, 5 bases. CDR3 length: 13 amino acids. V lost 7 bases to trimming and J lost 0 bases, with 9 bases between them. Here the CDR3 DNA reads TGTGCCAGCACCTACAGGATGAACACTGAAGCTTTCTTT. This gives the protein CASTYRMNTEAFF.

This clonotype has at least ten counts. The J gene is TRBJ1-1, the V gene TRBV7-2; D not resolved. The CDR3 has 12 residues. Germline V gene sequence: CDR1 SGHTA, CDR2 FQGNSA. Trimming took off 5 bases at V and 7 bases at J, with 11 bases between the two ends. CDR3 sequence reads: CASSKTRYEAFF. In DNA form, the CDR3 reads TGTGCCAGCAGCAAAACGCGATATGAAGCTTTCTTT. The full variable domain, in which reference TRBV7-2 and TRBJ1-1 provide the parts outside the CDR3, is GAGVSQSPSNKVTEKGKDVELRCDPISGHTALYWYRQSLGQGLEFLIYFQGNSAPDKSGLPSDRFSAERTGGSVSTLTIQRTQQEDSAVYLCASSKTRYEAFFGQGTRLTVV.

This clonotype was counted ten times or more. The chain couples TRBV7-2 to TRBJ1-4; no clear D. The V end was cut by 8 bases, the J end by 8 bases, with 15 bases between. Germline CDR1 and CDR2: SGHTA and FQGNSA. CDR3 size: 13 residues. CDR3 nucleotide sequence: TGTGCCAGCGGAAGCTTCGGGCAGGAAAAACTGTTTTTT. It translates to CASGSFGQEKLFF.

This clonotype was counted many times. This chain connects TRBV29-1 to TRBJ2-2; D unresolved. Looked up from germline, CDR1 is SQVTM and CDR2 is ANQGSEA. V gave up 3 bases and J gave up 0 bases, with 2 bases separating them. The CDR3 contains 12 residues. CDR3 DNA sequence: TGCAGCGTTGAGGCGAACACCGGGGAGCTGTTTTTT. This encodes CSVEANTGELFF.

This clonotype has ten or more counts. The rearrangement joins TRBV10-3 to TRBJ2-1, with D perhaps TRBD2 (6 bases). Germline V gene lookup returns CDR1 ENHRY and CDR2 SYGVKD. The CDR3 spans 14 residues. V shed 3 bases and J shed 9 bases, with 15 bases lying between them. The CDR3 region is CAISETRDSGEQFF. As DNA, the CDR3 is TGTGCCATCAGTGAAACACGGGACTCCGGTGAGCAGTTCTTC.

The sample holds many counts of this clonotype. This chain joins TRBV10-3 and TRBJ1-6, with TRBD1 matching over 7 bases. The CDR3 loop spans 17 amino acids. V dropped 3 bases and J dropped 9; count of bases not matched to a gene: 14. Germline V gene data show CDR1 as ENHRY and CDR2 as SYGVKD. This CDR3 reads CAISEFGTAASLSPLHF. The CDR3 DNA reads as TGTGCCATCAGTGAATTCGGGACAGCGGCTTCCCTTTCACCCCTCCACTTT.